This T cell receptor beta chain was sequenced during a study of PD-1 blockade in classical Hodgkin lymphoma. Whole-study findings and limits: Whereas CD4+ TCR diversity had risen significantly by C4D1, CD8+ TCR diversity had not.

The J segment lost 6 bases and the V segment lost 4 bases, leaving 12 bases of the junction unmatched. There are 16 residues in the CDR3. CDR1 and CDR2 (germline): SGHNT, YYREEE (reference sequence). Repertoires were generated with immunoSEQ multiplex PCR, while TCRdb's copy carries only in-frame clones and drops some. The table lists more than 10,000 clones, about 80% of them singletons. Every one of the patients relapsed after autologous stem cell transplantation (brentuximab vedotin exposure was variable). Best responses included complete response and partial response; otherwise, the best response was progressive disease. This clone was seen once. Its antigen remains unknown.

The receptor was derived from a human donor with classical Hodgkin lymphoma. The V call is TRBV5-4, the J call TRBJ2-2; 7 nucleotides align to TRBD1. The sample here was peripheral blood mononuclear cells (PBMCs), taken at baseline. CDR3 protein: CASSPSPTGTPGELFF. CDR3 bases: TGTGCCAGCAGCCCGTCCCCGACAGGGACCCCCGGGGAGCTGTTTTTT.